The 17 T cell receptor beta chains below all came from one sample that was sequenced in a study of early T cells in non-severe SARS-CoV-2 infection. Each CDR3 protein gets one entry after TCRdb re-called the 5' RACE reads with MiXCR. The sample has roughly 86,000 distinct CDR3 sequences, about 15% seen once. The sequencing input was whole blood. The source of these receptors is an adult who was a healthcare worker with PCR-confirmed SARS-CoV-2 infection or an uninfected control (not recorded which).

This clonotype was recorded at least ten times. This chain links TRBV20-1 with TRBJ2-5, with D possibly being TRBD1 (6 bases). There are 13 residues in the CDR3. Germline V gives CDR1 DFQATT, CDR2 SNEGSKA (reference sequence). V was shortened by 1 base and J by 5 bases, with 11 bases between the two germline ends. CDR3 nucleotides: TGCAGTGCTAGAGGGGGGCAGGTCGAGACCCAGTACTTC. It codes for CSARGGQVETQYF.

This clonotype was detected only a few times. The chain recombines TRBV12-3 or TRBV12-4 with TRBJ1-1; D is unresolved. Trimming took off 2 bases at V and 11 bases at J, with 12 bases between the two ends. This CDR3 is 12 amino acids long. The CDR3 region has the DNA TGTGCCAGCAGTTTAATGGGCCAACGGGCTTTCTTT. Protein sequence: CASSLMGQRAFF.

The DNA of the CDR3 is TGTGCCAGCAGCTTAACGGGCGGAAGCTCCTACAATGAGCAGTTCTTC. Protein: CASSLTGGSSYNEQFF. The V and J genes are TRBV7-3 and TRBJ2-1; no clear D. Germline V gene data show CDR1 as SGHTA and CDR2 as FQGTGA. The V and J ends lost 0 bases and 0 bases respectively, with 9 bases between them. The CDR3 has 16 amino acids.

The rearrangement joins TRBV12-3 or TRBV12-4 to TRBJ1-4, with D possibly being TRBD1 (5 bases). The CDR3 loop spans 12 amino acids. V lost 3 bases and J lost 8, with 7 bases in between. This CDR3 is CASSLGREKLFF. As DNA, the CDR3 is TGTGCCAGCAGTTTGGGGCGAGAAAAACTGTTTTTT.

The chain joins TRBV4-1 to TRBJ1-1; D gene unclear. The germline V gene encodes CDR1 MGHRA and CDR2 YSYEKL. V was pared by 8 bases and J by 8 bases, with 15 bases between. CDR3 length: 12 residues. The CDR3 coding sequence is TGCGCCAGCCAGAACCCGAGATTCGAAGCTTTCTTT. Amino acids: CASQNPRFEAFF.

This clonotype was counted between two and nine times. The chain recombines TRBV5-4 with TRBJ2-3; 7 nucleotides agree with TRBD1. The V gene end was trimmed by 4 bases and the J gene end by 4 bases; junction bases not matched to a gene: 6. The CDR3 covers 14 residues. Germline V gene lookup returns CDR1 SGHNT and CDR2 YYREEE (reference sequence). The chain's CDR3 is CASSLTGRPDTQYF. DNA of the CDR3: TGTGCCAGCAGCCTGACAGGGAGACCAGATACGCAGTATTTT.

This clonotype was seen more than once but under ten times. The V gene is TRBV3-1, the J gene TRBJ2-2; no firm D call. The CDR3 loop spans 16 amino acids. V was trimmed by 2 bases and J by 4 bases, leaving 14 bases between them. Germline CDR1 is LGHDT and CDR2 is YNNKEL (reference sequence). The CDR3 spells CASSQSELVVTGELFF. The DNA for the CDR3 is TGTGCCAGCAGCCAAAGCGAGCTAGTCGTCACCGGGGAGCTGTTTTTT.

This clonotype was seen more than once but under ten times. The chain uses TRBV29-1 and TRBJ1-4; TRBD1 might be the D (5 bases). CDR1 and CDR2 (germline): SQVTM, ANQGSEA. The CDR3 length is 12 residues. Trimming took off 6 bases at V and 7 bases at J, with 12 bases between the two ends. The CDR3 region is CSVRQSGEKLFF. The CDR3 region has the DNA TGCAGCGTAAGACAGTCCGGTGAAAAACTGTTTTTT.

This CDR3 is CASKRTGTTEAFF. CDR3 DNA: TGTGCCAGCAAAAGGACAGGGACCACTGAAGCTTTCTTT. The J gene is TRBJ1-1, the V gene TRBV6-2 or TRBV6-3; TRBD1 matches at 8 bases. V lost 7 bases to trimming and J lost 4 bases; unmatched junction nucleotides: 5. The CDR3 runs to 13 residues. Per the germline V gene, CDR1 is MNHEY and CDR2 is SVGEGT.

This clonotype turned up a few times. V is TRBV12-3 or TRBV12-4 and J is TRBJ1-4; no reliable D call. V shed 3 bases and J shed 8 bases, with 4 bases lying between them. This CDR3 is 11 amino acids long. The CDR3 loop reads CASSFYEKLFF. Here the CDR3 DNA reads TGTGCCAGCAGTTTCTACGAAAAACTGTTTTTT.

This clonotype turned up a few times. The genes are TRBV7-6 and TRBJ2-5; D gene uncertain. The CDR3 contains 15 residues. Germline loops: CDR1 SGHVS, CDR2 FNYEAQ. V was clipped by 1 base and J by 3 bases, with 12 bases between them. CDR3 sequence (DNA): TGTGCCAGCAGCTTAGAGCCGATGGGGAAAGAGACCCAGTACTTC. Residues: CASSLEPMGKETQYF. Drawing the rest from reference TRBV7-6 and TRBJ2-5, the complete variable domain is GAGVSQSPRYKVTKRGQDVALRCDPISGHVSLYWYRQALGQGPEFLTYFNYEAQQDKSGLPNDRFSAERPEGSISTLTIQRTEQRDSAMYRCASSLEPMGKETQYFGPGTRLLVL.

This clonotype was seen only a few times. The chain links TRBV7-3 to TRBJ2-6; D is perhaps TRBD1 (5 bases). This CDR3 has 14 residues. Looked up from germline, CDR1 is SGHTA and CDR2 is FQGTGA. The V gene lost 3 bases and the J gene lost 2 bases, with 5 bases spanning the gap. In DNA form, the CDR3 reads TGTGCCAGCAGCTTGGGGCCTGGGGCCAACGTCCTGACTTTC. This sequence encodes CASSLGPGANVLTF.

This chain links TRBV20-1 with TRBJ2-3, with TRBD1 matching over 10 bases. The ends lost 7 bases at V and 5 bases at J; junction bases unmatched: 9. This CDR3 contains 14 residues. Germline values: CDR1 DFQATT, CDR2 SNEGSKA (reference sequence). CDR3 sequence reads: CSVVDRGFIDTQYF. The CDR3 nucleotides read TGCAGTGTCGTGGACAGGGGGTTTATAGATACGCAGTATTTT.

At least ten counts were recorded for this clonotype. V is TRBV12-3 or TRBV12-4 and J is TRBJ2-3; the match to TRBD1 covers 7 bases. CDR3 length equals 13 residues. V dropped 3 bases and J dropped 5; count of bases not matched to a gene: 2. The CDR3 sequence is CASSLYRGDTQYF. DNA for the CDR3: TGTGCCAGCAGTTTGTACAGGGGAGATACGCAGTATTTT.

CDR3 DNA: TGTGCCAGCAGCCCAGGAGGGGGTGTCTACGAGCAGTACGTC. This encodes CASSPGGGVYEQYV. The chain carries TRBV12-3 or TRBV12-4 and TRBJ2-7; perhaps D is TRBD1 or TRBD2 (6 bases each). The CDR3 length is 14 residues. Trimming took 6 bases from V and 3 from J, leaving 15 bases between them.

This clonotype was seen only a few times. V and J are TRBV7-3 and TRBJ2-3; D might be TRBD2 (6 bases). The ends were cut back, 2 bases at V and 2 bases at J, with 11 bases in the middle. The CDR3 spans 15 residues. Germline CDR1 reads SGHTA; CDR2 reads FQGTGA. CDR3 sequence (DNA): TGTGCCAGCAGCTTAGCGCGGGGTAACACAGATACGCAGTATTTT. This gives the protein CASSLARGNTDTQYF.

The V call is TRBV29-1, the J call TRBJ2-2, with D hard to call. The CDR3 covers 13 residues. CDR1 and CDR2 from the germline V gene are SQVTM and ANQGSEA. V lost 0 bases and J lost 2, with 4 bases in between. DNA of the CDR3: TGCAGCGTTGAAGAAAAAAACACCGGGGAGCTGTTTTTT. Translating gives CSVEEKNTGELFF.